The 10 T cell receptor beta chains below all came from one sample that was sequenced in a study of response to subunit inactivated influenza vaccine. TCRdb analysed the RT-PCR reads with MiXCR anew, one entry per CDR3 protein. The data hold some 850,000 distinct CDR3 sequences, with less than 20% observed a single time. The material was PBMCs from blood, obtained more than 4 days after vaccination. These receptors originate from a man aged 45-65 years who received an inactivated influenza vaccine.

A few counts support this clonotype. This sequence joins TRBV6-1 and TRBJ2-1, with 7 bases that match TRBD2. The ends lost 0 bases at V and 11 bases at J; junction bases unmatched: 13. CDR1 and CDR2 (germline): MNHNS, SASEGT. CDR3 length equals 16 residues. The CDR3 spells CASSEAPGLRREQQFF. CDR3 bases: TGTGCCAGCAGTGAAGCGCCCGGTCTCCGGCGGGAGCAGCAGTTCTTC.

This clonotype was seen ten or more times. This sequence joins TRBV29-1 and TRBJ2-1; 8 bases align to TRBD2. Per the germline V gene, CDR1 is SQVTM and CDR2 is ANQGSEA. After removal of 3 bases from V and 6 bases from J, the junction contained 7 bases not matched to a gene. The CDR3 consists of 14 residues. CDR3 DNA: TGCAGCGTTGACCCCCAGCGGGAGTTCAATGAGCAGTTCTTC. It encodes CSVDPQREFNEQFF.

CDR3 sequence: CASSQPGQDTEAFF. The CDR3 DNA is TGCGCCAGCAGCCAACCGGGACAGGACACTGAAGCTTTCTTT. The chain recombines TRBV4-3 with TRBJ1-1; 8 nucleotides agree with TRBD1. V lost 2 bases, J lost 3 bases, and 2 bases stayed unmatched. This CDR3 contains 14 residues. Per germline, CDR1 LGHNA and CDR2 YSLEER.

This clonotype has a count of ten or more. The chain uses TRBV11-2 and TRBJ2-1; 8 bases match TRBD2. The ends lost 0 bases at V and 10 bases at J; junction bases unmatched: 5. The CDR3 totals 14 residues. CDR1 and CDR2 (germline): SGHAT, FQNNGV. CDR3 DNA sequence: TGTGCCAGCAGCTTAGATGGACTAGCCTACGAGCAGTTCTTC. This sequence encodes CASSLDGLAYEQFF. Supplemented by reference TRBV11-2 and TRBJ2-1, the full variable domain reads EAGVAQSPRYKIIEKRQSVAFWCNPISGHATLYWYQQILGQGPKLLIQFQNNGVVDDSQLPKDRFSAERLKGVDSTLKIQPAKLEDSAVYLCASSLDGLAYEQFFGPGTRLTVL.

This clonotype was seen a few times. The rearrangement joins TRBV27 to TRBJ2-5, with 7 positions matching TRBD1. The CDR3 is made up of 15 amino acids. Germline V gene lookup returns CDR1 MNHEY and CDR2 SMNVEV (reference sequence). The V and J ends lost 5 bases and 5 bases, in that order; junction bases with no gene match: 11. This CDR3 is CASSPKGQPGETQYF. The CDR3 DNA reads as TGTGCCAGCAGTCCCAAGGGACAGCCCGGCGAGACCCAGTACTTC.

The V gene is TRBV5-1, the J gene TRBJ2-1; TRBD2 matches at 11 bases. Germline values: CDR1 SGHRS, CDR2 YFSETQ. The V gene end was trimmed by 3 bases and the J gene end by 10 bases; junction bases not matched to a gene: 9. CDR3 size: 15 residues. CDR3 sequence (DNA): TGCGCCAGCAGCTATCGGACTAGCGGGTTAGGGGAGCAGTTCTTC. Protein product: CASSYRTSGLGEQFF. The full variable domain, completed using reference TRBV5-1 and TRBJ2-1, is KAGVTQTPRYLIKTRGQQVTLSCSPISGHRSVSWYQQTPGQGLQFLFEYFSETQRNKGNFPGRFSGRQFSNSRSEMNVSTLELGDSALYLCASSYRTSGLGEQFFGPGTRLTVL.

V and J are TRBV18 and TRBJ2-3; unclear D gene. The tail of the sequence fits TRBJ1-5 better, so the J call may be wrong. Germline V lookup: CDR1 KGHSH, CDR2 LQKENI. The CDR3 runs to 15 residues. CDR3 nucleotides: TGTGCCAGCTCACCCGTGGGAGGGCCTGGAGATACGCAGCATTTT. Its translation is CASSPVGGPGDTQHF.

This clonotype has only a few counts. The chain is built from TRBV6-1 and TRBJ2-5, with D possibly TRBD1 on 6 matching bases. The V end lost 6 bases, the J end lost 5 bases, and 13 bases lay between the germline ends. CDR1 is MNHNS, CDR2 SASEGT, per germline. CDR3 size: 13 residues. Written as DNA, the CDR3 is TGTGCCAGCAGCTTTCCAGGGGAGGAGACCCAGTACTTC. Translated: CASSFPGEETQYF.

This clonotype was found many times. This chain uses TRBV12-3 or TRBV12-4 with TRBJ2-7; TRBD1 matches 9 bases. CDR3 length equals 15 residues. Germline trimming cut 3 bases from V and 4 bases from J; bases unmatched to any gene: 7. The CDR3, as DNA: TGTGCCAGCAGTTTCGGTCGACAGGGGGTTTACGAGCAGTACTTC. This translates into CASSFGRQGVYEQYF.

A few counts support this clonotype. The V gene is TRBV7-2, the J gene TRBJ1-2; TRBD1 matches 8 bases. This CDR3 has 16 amino acids. Germline values: CDR1 SGHTA, CDR2 FQGNSA. V trimming: 5 bases; J trimming: 0 bases; junction bases outside the gene matches: 8. Written as DNA, the CDR3 is TGTGCCAGCAGCCGAAAGGGGACAGGAGCTAACTATGGCTACACCTTC. It yields the protein CASSRKGTGANYGYTF.